These T cell receptor beta chains were read from a single sample in a study of blood T cell repertoires in COVID-19. Data came from immunoSEQ multiplex PCR; TCRdb stores just in-frame clones and leaves some out. The data contain approximately 210,000 clones, around 80% of them seen just once; the ten biggest clones take up around 20%. The source material was peripheral blood. The receptors originated from a human donor in a cohort sampled during active COVID-19. The CDR3 runs from the conserved cysteine through the conserved F or W. Each record gives: V gene, J gene, D gene, CDR3 protein. A D gene is named only where the DNA matches it firmly.

v_call: TRBV11-1
j_call: TRBJ2-5
d_call: TRBD2
cdr3_aa: CASSLVRRGGPETQYF

v_call: TRBV19
j_call: TRBJ2-4
d_call: NA
cdr3_aa: CASQKDRLTKNIQYF

v_call: TRBV29-1
j_call: TRBJ2-5
d_call: NA
cdr3_aa: CSHTDIKETQYF

v_call: TRBV5-4
j_call: TRBJ2-6
d_call: NA
cdr3_aa: CASSIEDSFSGANVLTF

v_call: TRBV3-1/TRBV3-2
j_call: TRBJ2-2
d_call: NA
cdr3_aa: CASSPISLTDYTGELFF

v_call: TRBV19
j_call: TRBJ2-6
d_call: NA
cdr3_aa: CASVQEPNVLTF

v_call: TRBV7-2
j_call: TRBJ2-3
d_call: TRBD2
cdr3_aa: CASSLGLGAGTDTQYF

v_call: TRBV2
j_call: TRBJ2-3
d_call: TRBD1
cdr3_aa: CASRSSGGADTQYF

v_call: TRBV4-1
j_call: TRBJ2-2
d_call: TRBD2
cdr3_aa: CASSQKGLAGGNTGELFF

v_call: TRBV3-1/TRBV3-2
j_call: TRBJ2-4
d_call: TRBD1
cdr3_aa: CASSLTGDIQYF

v_call: TRBV6-1
j_call: TRBJ2-3
d_call: TRBD2
cdr3_aa: CASSEAGGAGDTQYF

v_call: TRBV28
j_call: TRBJ1-4
d_call: TRBD1
cdr3_aa: CASIGTANEKLFF

v_call: TRBV12-3/TRBV12-4
j_call: TRBJ1-3
d_call: NA
cdr3_aa: CASLTGIGNTIYF

v_call: TRBV7-9
j_call: TRBJ2-2
d_call: NA
cdr3_aa: CAMPGGQGDTGELFF

v_call: TRBV7-9
j_call: TRBJ2-5
d_call: NA
cdr3_aa: CASSKPNRPEETQYF

v_call: TRBV6-2/TRBV6-3
j_call: TRBJ1-1
d_call: NA
cdr3_aa: CASSRGSNGDKAFF

v_call: TRBV4-2
j_call: TRBJ2-5
d_call: NA
cdr3_aa: CASSQGIKADPSIEETQYF

v_call: TRBV11-2
j_call: TRBJ2-7
d_call: NA
cdr3_aa: CASSSGQIYEQYF

v_call: TRBV5-1
j_call: TRBJ2-6
d_call: NA
cdr3_aa: CASSLAVVSGANVLTF

v_call: TRBV3-1/TRBV3-2
j_call: TRBJ1-6
d_call: TRBD1
cdr3_aa: CASSTTGGRSPLHF

v_call: TRBV6-6
j_call: TRBJ2-4
d_call: TRBD1
cdr3_aa: CASSSSGTGGNIQYF

v_call: TRBV28
j_call: TRBJ2-7
d_call: NA
cdr3_aa: CASRAQGPSSYEQYF

v_call: TRBV2
j_call: TRBJ2-1
d_call: TRBD1
cdr3_aa: CASSDGTGVVNEQFF

v_call: TRBV7-9
j_call: TRBJ1-1
d_call: NA
cdr3_aa: CASRSGTPNTEAFF

v_call: TRBV2
j_call: TRBJ2-7
d_call: NA
cdr3_aa: CASSVDPPRKYF

v_call: TRBV5-1
j_call: TRBJ1-4
d_call: NA
cdr3_aa: CASSGQMYSPNEKLFF

v_call: TRBV4-1
j_call: TRBJ1-5
d_call: TRBD1
cdr3_aa: CASSQDGQGSNQPQHF

v_call: TRBV2
j_call: TRBJ2-1
d_call: NA
cdr3_aa: CASSEDNGRHFF

v_call: TRBV18
j_call: TRBJ2-7
d_call: NA
cdr3_aa: CASSPVQVSEQYF

v_call: TRBV30
j_call: TRBJ1-1
d_call: NA
cdr3_aa: CAWAPSLIMNTEAFF

v_call: TRBV30
j_call: TRBJ1-3
d_call: NA
cdr3_aa: CAWDHGSGNTIYF

v_call: TRBV6-4
j_call: TRBJ1-6
d_call: NA
cdr3_aa: CARDIRQRKNSPLHF

v_call: TRBV7-2
j_call: TRBJ2-2
d_call: NA
cdr3_aa: CASSPRLYSNTGELFF

v_call: TRBV9
j_call: TRBJ1-2
d_call: NA
cdr3_aa: CASSVALVGAGVYGYTF

v_call: TRBV5-1
j_call: TRBJ2-6
d_call: NA
cdr3_aa: CASSLSTGANVLTF

v_call: TRBV6-5
j_call: TRBJ1-2
d_call: NA
cdr3_aa: CASSMNRVFGYTF